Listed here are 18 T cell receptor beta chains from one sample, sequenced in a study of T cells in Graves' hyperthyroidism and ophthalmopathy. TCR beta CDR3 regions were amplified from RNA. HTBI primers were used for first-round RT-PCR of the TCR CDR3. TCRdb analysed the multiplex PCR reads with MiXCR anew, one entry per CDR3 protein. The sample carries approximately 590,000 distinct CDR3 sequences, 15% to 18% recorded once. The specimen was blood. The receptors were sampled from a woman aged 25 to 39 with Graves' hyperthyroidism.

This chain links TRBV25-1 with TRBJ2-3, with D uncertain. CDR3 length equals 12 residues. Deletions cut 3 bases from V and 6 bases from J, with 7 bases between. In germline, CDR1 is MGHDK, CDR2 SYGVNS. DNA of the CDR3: TGTGCCAGCAGTGAGGTGTTGGATACGCAGTATTTT. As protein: CASSEVLDTQYF.

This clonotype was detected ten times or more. The CDR3 loop reads CASIATGFSPEAFF. The CDR3, as DNA: TGTGCCAGCATAGCAACGGGATTTTCCCCTGAAGCTTTCTTT. The V call is TRBV27, the J call TRBJ1-1; D is undetermined. Trimming removed 7 bases at V and 6 bases at J, with 18 bases between. The length of the CDR3 is 14 residues. Germline loops: CDR1 MNHEY, CDR2 SMNVEV (reference sequence).

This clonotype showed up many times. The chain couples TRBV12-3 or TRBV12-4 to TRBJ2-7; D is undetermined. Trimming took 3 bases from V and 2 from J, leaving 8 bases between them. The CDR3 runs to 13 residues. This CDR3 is CASSFRLPYEQYF. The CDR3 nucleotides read TGTGCCAGCAGTTTTCGGCTGCCCTACGAGCAGTACTTC.

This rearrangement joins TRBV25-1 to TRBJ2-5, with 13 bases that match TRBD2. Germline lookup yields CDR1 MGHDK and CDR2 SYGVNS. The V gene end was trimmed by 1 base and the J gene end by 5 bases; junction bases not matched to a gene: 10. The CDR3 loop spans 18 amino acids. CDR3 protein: CASSESPTSGRAGETQYF. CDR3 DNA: TGTGCCAGCAGTGAATCCCCAACTAGCGGGAGGGCCGGGGAGACCCAGTACTTC. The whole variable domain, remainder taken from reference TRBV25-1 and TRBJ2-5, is EADIYQTPRYLVIGTGKKITLECSQTMGHDKMYWYQQDPGMELHLIHYSYGVNSTEKGDLSSESTVSRIRTEHFPLTLESARPSHTSQYLCASSESPTSGRAGETQYFGPGTRLLVL.

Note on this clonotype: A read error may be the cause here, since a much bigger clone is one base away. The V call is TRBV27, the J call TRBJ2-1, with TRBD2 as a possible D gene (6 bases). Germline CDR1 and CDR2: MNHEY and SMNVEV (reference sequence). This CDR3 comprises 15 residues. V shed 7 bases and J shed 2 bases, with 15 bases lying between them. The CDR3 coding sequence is TGTGCCAGCAACCAGCGGGTCCCCCCCTACAATGAGCAGTTCTTC. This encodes CASNQRVPPYNEQFF.

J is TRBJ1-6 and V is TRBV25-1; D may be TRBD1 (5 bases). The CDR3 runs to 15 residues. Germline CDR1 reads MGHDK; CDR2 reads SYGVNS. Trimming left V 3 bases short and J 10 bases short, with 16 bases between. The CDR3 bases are TGTGCCAGCAGTGATTATGGGGCGGAAGGATCACCCCTCCACTTT. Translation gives CASSDYGAEGSPLHF.

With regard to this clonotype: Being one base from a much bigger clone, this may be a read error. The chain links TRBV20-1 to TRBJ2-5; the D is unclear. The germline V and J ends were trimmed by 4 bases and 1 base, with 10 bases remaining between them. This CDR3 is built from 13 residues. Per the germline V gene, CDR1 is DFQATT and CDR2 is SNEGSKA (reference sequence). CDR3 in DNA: TGCAGTGCTATAGTCCAACCCCAAGAGACCCAGTACTTC. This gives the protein CSAIVQPQETQYF.

The CDR3 DNA reads TGCAGTGCTACTCGGACTAGCGGCTACAATGAGCAGTTCTTC. This codes for CSATRTSGYNEQFF. The rearrangement links TRBV20-1 to TRBJ2-1; 10 nucleotides agree with TRBD2. The CDR3 covers 14 residues. With V trimmed by 4 bases and J by 3 bases, 3 bases remained unmatched. Germline V gene lookup returns CDR1 DFQATT and CDR2 SNEGSKA (reference sequence).

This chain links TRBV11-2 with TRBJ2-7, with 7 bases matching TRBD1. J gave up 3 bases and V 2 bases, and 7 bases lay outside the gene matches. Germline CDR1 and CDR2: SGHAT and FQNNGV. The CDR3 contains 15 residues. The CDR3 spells CASSLFRDSDYEQYF. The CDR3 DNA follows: TGTGCCAGCAGCTTATTTCGGGACAGTGACTACGAGCAGTACTTC.

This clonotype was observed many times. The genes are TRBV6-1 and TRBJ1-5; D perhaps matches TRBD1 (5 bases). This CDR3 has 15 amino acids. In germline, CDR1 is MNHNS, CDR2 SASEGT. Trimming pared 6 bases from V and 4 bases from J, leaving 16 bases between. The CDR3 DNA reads TGTGCCAGCAGCCGAACGGGGCTCCAGAATCAGCCCCAGCATTTT. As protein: CASSRTGLQNQPQHF.

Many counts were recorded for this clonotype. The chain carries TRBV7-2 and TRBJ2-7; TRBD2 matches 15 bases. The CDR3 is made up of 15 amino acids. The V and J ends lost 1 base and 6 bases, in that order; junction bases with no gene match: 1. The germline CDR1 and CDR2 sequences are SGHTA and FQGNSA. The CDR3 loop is CASSLEGLAGGEQYF. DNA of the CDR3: TGTGCCAGCAGCTTAGAGGGACTAGCGGGAGGCGAGCAGTACTTC.

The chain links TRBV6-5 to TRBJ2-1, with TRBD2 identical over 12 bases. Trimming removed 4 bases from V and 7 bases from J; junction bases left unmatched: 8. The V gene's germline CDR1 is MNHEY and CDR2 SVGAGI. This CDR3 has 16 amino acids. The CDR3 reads CASSSFLAGGSNEQFF. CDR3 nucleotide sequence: TGTGCCAGCAGTTCATTCCTAGCGGGAGGGTCAAATGAGCAGTTCTTC.

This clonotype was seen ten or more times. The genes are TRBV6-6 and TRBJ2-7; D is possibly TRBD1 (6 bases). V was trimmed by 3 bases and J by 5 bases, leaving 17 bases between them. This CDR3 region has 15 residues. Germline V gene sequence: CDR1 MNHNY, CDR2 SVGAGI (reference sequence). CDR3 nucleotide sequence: TGTGCCAGCAGTTATTCGCGTACAGGGATCCACGAGCAGTACTTC. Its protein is CASSYSRTGIHEQYF.

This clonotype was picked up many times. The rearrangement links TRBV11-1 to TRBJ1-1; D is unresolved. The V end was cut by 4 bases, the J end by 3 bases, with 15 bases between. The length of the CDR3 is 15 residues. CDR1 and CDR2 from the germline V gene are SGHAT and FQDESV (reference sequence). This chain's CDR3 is CASSSPTGRDTEAFF. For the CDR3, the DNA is TGTGCCAGCAGCTCGCCGACGGGTAGGGACACTGAAGCTTTCTTT.

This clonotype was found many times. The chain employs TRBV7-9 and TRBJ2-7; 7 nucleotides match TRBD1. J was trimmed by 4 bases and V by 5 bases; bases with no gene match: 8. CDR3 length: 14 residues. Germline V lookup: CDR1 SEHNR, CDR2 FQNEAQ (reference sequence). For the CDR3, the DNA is TGTGCCAGCAGCAACAACGGGACAGTATACGAGCAGTACTTC. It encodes CASSNNGTVYEQYF.

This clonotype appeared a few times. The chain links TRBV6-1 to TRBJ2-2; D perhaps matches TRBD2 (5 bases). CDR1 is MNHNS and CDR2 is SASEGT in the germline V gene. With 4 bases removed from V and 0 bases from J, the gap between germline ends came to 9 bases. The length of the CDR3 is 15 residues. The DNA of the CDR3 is TGTGCCAGCAGTGGAGGGTCACCGAACACCGGGGAGCTGTTTTTT. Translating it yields CASSGGSPNTGELFF.

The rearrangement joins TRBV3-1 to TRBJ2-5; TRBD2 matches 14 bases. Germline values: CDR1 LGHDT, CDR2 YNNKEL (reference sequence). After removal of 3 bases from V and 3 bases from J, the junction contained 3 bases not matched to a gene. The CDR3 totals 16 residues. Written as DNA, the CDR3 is TGTGCCAGCAGCCACGGACTAGCGGGAGGAGAAGAGACCCAGTACTTC. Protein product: CASSHGLAGGEETQYF.

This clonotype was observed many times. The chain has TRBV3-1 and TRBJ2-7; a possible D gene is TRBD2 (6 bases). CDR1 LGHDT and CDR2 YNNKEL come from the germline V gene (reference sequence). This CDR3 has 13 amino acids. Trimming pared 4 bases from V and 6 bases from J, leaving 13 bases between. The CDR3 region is CASSPDGRSEQYF. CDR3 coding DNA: TGTGCCAGCAGCCCCGACGGGAGAAGCGAGCAGTACTTC.